This T cell receptor (beta chain) derives from a study of cytotoxic CD8 clonotypes in ibrutinib-treated CLL (dated by TCRdb to 2020 to 2022). Some background on the complete study: In this cohort, 15 patients were treatment-naive and roughly ten were relapsed/refractory, while 17 to 18 had unmutated IGHV. Partial responses were observed in about 25 patients and complete responses in 2; after a median follow-up of around 68 months, remission was maintained in 15 or so patients and progression was observed in some 12. Response samples were obtained after a median of around 11 months of treatment, with a range of about 6 to 36 months. On average, each sample had 255,043 productive templates and 100,000 or so productive rearrangements. Longitudinal samples were obtainable from about 30% of the roughly 90 participants in the trial. Cryopreserved peripheral blood mononuclear cells were collected before treatment, at response, and at either disease progression or sustained remission. Patients were still on ibrutinib when every remission and progressive disease sample was collected.

The goal of deep resolution MiSeq sequencing was a depth between 1 in 1 million and 1 in 200,000 T cells, and coverage averaged 10x per clonotype. The immunoSEQ hsTCRB Kit was used to generate the TCR beta libraries. On the authors' methods: The data were analyzed with ImmunoSEQ Analyzer and ImmunoSEQ Data Assistant, and V, D and J gene assignments followed IMGT definitions. Clonality, which ranges from 0 to 1, was calculated as one minus the normalized Shannon entropy of productive rearrangement frequencies. Public clonotype analysis was restricted to overrepresented clonotypes comprising at least 0.05% of each patient's repertoire. Thirteen age-matched healthy donor repertoires from immuneACCESS were used as controls for clonality. In its TCRdb copy, this immuneACCESS table keeps in-frame sequences only and misses some clones. Where compared with another copy, unresolved V genes explain less than half of these, and the others have no known cause. V and J calls and clone size are as listed in that table; D and trimming were resolved from the DNA. The sample table records approximately 210,000 clones; over 60% of these occur just once. The ten most abundant clones make up under 15% of the sample.

Turning to this clone: Its cognate antigen has yet to be identified. No quality values exist for individual bases; no much larger clone is one base distant.

This specimen's time point label, interpreted: approximately 25 months on ibrutinib. For TCR beta library preparation, approximately 2.2 micrograms of genomic DNA were isolated from cryopreserved PBMCs. Longitudinal blood samples from CLL patients on ibrutinib monotherapy were analyzed using high-throughput TCR beta sequencing. The patients were enrolled in a single-center, open-label phase 2 trial of ibrutinib monotherapy. V loses 0 bases of germline sequence and J loses 1 base, and the interval between the two ends is 10 bases. There are 15 amino acids in the CDR3, from cysteine to phenylalanine inclusive. The entry retains the CDR3 DNA only, 45 bases that are in frame from base 1. CDR1 and CDR2, per the germline V gene, are SGHRS and YFSETQ. The study at large found these results: Sampling times were not matched between sustained-remission and progressing patients, and lymph node repertoires were not studied. At baseline, clonality was higher than in age-matched healthy donors and showed a strong correlation with circulating CD8+ T-cell counts. Public clonotypes were rare and either shrank or stayed stable during treatment, and the rise in clonality at ibrutinib response reflected expansion of private clonotypes. Clonality rose at ibrutinib response, remained stable during sustained remission, and dropped back toward baseline at progression.

The V gene is TRBV5-1 and the J gene is TRBJ2-5, with the D gene call left open. This TCR derives from a human donor with chronic lymphocytic leukemia. The source material was PBMCs, sampled after 24 months of ibrutinib treatment. The nucleotides read TGCGCCAGCAGCTTGGGTGGGAATTCCCAAGAGACCCAGTACTTC. Its protein reads: CASSLGGNSQETQYF.